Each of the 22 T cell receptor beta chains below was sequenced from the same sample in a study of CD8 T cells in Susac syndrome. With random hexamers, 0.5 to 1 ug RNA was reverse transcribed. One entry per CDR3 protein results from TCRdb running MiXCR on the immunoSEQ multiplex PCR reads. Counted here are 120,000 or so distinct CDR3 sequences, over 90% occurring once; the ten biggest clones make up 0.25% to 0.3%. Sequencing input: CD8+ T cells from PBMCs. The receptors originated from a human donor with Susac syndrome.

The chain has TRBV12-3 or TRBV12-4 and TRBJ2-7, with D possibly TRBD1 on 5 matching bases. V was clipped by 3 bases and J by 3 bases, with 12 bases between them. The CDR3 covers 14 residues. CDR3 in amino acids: CASSFSLGDYEQYF. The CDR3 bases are TGTGCCAGCAGTTTTTCCTTAGGGGACTACGAGCAGTACTTC.

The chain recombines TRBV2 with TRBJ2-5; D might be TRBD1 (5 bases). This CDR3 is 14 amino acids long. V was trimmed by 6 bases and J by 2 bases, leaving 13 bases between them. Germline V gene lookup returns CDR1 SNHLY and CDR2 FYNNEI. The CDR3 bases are TGTGCCAGCAGCTCAGGGAATATTCAAGAGACCCAGTACTTC. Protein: CASSSGNIQETQYF.

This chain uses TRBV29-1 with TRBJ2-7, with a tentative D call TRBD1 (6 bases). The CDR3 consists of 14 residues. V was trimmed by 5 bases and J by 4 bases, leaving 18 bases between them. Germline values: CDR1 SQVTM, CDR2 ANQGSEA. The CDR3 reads CSVYQGFDDYEQYF. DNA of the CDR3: TGCAGCGTTTATCAGGGGTTCGACGATTACGAGCAGTACTTC.

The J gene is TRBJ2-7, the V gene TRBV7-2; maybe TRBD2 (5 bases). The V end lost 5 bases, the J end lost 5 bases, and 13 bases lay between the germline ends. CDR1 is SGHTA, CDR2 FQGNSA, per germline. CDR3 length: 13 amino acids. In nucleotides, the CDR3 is TGTGCCAGCAGCCAGACCCTGCGGGACGAGCAGTACTTC. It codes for CASSQTLRDEQYF.

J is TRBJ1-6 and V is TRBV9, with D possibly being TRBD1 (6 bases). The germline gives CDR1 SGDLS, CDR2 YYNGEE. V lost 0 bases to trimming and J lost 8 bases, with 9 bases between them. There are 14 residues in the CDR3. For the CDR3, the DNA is TGTGCCAGCAGCGTAGAGGGGGAAGATTCACCCCTCCACTTT. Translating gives CASSVEGEDSPLHF. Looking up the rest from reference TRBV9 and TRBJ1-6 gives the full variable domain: DSGVTQTPKHLITATGQRVTLRCSPRSGDLSVYWYQQSLDQGLQFLIQYYNGEERAKGNILERFSAQQFPDLHSELNLSSLELGDSALYFCASSVEGEDSPLHFGNGTRLTVT.

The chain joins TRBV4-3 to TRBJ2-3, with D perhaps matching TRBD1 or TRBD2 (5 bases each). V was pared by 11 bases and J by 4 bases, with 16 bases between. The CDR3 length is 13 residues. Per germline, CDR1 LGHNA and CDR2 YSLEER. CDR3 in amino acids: CADEAGSPDTQYF. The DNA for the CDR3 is TGCGCCGACGAGGCAGGGAGCCCAGATACGCAGTATTTT.

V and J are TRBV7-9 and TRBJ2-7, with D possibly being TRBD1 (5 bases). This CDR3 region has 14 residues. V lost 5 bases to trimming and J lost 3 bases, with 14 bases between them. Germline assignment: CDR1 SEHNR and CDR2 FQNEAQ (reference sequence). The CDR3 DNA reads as TGTGCCAGCAGCCGAGTAGGGGCCATCTACGAGCAGTACTTC. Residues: CASSRVGAIYEQYF.

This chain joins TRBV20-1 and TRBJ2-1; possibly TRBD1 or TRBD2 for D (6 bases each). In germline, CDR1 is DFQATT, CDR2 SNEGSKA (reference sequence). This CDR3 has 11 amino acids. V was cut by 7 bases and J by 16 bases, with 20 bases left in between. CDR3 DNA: TGCAGTGGAAGAGGGGGGCCCCTGGAATTCTTC. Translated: CSGRGGPLEFF.

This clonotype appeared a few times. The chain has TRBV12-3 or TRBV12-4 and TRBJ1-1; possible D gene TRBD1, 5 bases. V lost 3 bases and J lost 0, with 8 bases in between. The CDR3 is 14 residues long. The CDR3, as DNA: TGTGCCAGCAGTTTGGGGCGGCTGAACACTGAAGCTTTCTTT. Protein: CASSLGRLNTEAFF.

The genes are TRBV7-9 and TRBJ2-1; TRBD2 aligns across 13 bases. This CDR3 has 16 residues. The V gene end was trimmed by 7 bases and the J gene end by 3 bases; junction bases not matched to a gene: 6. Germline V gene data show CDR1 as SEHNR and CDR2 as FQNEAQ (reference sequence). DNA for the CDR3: TGTGCCAGCACTGGACTAGCGGGGGCCGACTACAATGAGCAGTTCTTC. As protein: CASTGLAGADYNEQFF.

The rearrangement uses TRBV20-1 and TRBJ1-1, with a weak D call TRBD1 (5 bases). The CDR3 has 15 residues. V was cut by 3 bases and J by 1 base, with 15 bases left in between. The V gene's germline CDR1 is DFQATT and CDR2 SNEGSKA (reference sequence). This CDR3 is CSASHSGVRNTEAFF. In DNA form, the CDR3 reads TGCAGTGCTAGTCATTCGGGGGTCAGGAACACTGAAGCTTTCTTT.

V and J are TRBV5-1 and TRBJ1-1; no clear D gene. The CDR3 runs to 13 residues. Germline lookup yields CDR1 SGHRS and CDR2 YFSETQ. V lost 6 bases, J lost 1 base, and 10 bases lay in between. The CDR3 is CASKRGENTEAFF. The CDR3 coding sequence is TGCGCCAGCAAACGAGGAGAGAACACTGAAGCTTTCTTT. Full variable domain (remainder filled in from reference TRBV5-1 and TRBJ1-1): KAGVTQTPRYLIKTRGQQVTLSCSPISGHRSVSWYQQTPGQGLQFLFEYFSETQRNKGNFPGRFSGRQFSNSRSEMNVSTLELGDSALYLCASKRGENTEAFFGQGTRLTVV.

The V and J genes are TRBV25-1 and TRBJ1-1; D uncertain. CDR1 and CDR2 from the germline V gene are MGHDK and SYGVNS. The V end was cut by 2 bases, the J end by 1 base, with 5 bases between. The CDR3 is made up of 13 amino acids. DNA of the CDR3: TGTGCCAGCAGTGAAGCATGGAACACTGAAGCTTTCTTT. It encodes CASSEAWNTEAFF. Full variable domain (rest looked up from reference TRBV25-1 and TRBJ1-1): EADIYQTPRYLVIGTGKKITLECSQTMGHDKMYWYQQDPGMELHLIHYSYGVNSTEKGDLSSESTVSRIRTEHFPLTLESARPSHTSQYLCASSEAWNTEAFFGQGTRLTVV.

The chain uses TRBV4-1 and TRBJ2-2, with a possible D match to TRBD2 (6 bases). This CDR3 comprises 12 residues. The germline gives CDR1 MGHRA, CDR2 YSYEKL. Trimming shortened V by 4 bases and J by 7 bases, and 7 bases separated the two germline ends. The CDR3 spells CASSPRGGELFF. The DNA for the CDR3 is TGCGCCAGCAGCCCGCGGGGCGGGGAGCTGTTTTTT.

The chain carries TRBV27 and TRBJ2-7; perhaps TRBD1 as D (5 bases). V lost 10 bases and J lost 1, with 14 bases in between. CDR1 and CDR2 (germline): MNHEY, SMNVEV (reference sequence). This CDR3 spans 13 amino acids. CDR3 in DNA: TGTGCCATCAGAGAAACAGGTTCCTACGAGCAGTACTTC. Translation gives CAIRETGSYEQYF.

CDR3 in DNA: TGCAGTGCACCCGGACGGGGCTCCTACGAGCAGTACTTC. Amino acid sequence: CSAPGRGSYEQYF. The rearrangement uses TRBV20-1 and TRBJ2-7, with TRBD2 as a possible D gene (5 bases). Trimming left V 6 bases short and J 0 bases short, with 12 bases between. The CDR3 covers 13 residues. The V gene's germline CDR1 is DFQATT and CDR2 SNEGSKA (reference sequence).

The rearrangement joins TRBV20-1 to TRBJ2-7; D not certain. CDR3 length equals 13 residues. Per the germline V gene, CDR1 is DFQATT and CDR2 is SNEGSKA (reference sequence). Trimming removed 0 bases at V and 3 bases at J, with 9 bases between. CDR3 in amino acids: CSARDEGIYEQYF. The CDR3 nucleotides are TGCAGTGCTAGAGATGAAGGTATCTACGAGCAGTACTTC.

This CDR3 reads CASSLDGSSYNSPLHF. The CDR3 coding sequence is TGCGCCAGCAGCCTTGACGGGAGCTCCTATAATTCACCCCTCCACTTT. The V call is TRBV5-1, the J call TRBJ1-6; D is undetermined. Germline V gene data show CDR1 as SGHRS and CDR2 as YFSETQ. The germline V and J ends were trimmed by 4 bases and 0 bases, with 11 bases remaining between them. The CDR3 length is 16 residues. Supplemented by reference TRBV5-1 and TRBJ1-6, the full variable domain reads KAGVTQTPRYLIKTRGQQVTLSCSPISGHRSVSWYQQTPGQGLQFLFEYFSETQRNKGNFPGRFSGRQFSNSRSEMNVSTLELGDSALYLCASSLDGSSYNSPLHFGNGTRLTVT.

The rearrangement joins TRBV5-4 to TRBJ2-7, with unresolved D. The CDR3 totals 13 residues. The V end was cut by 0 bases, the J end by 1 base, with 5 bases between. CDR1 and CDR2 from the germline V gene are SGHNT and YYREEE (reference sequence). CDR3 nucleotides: TGTGCCAGCAGCTTGGAATCTTCCTACGAGCAGTACTTC. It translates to CASSLESSYEQYF.

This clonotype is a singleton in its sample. The CDR3 reads CAPINGQVGELFF. Written as DNA, the CDR3 is TGCGCCCCTATCAATGGGCAGGTCGGGGAGCTGTTTTTT. This chain links TRBV5-1 with TRBJ2-2; D gene unclear. Germline CDR1 SGHRS, CDR2 YFSETQ. The length of the CDR3 is 13 residues. The V end lost 10 bases, the J end lost 7 bases, and 17 bases lay between the germline ends.

CDR3 residues: CASSFHSSSYEQYF. The CDR3 nucleotides are TGTGCCAGCAGCTTCCACTCAAGCTCCTACGAGCAGTACTTC. V usage is TRBV7-9 and J usage is TRBJ2-7; no definite D call. The CDR3 runs to 14 residues. Germline loops: CDR1 SEHNR, CDR2 FQNEAQ (reference sequence). Trimming took 3 bases from V and 0 from J, leaving 9 bases between them.

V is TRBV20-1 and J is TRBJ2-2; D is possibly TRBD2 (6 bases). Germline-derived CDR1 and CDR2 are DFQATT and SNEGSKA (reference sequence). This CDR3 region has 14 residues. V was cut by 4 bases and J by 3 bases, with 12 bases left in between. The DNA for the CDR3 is TGCAGTGCTATGCGCTCGGGGGACACCGGGGAGCTGTTTTTT. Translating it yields CSAMRSGDTGELFF.